The 4 T cell receptor beta chains below were found in one sample sequenced in a study of cytomegalovirus exposure and HLA in healthy donors. The study ran its PCR with 60 Vbeta and 13 Jbeta primers. This table comes from immunoSEQ multiplex PCR, and its TCRdb copy is limited to in-frame clones, with some not included. The sample holds about 180,000 clones; roughly 79% are singletons and the top ten take roughly 3%. Sequencing was performed on PBMCs. These receptors were collected from a male donor in good health and CMV-seronegative.

This chain's CDR3 is CASSPPFGATGNTIYF. Written as DNA, the CDR3 is TGTGCCAGCTCACCCCCTTTTGGGGCCACTGGAAACACCATATATTTT. The rearrangement uses TRBV18 and TRBJ1-3, with TRBD1 as a possible D gene (5 bases). V dropped 3 bases and J dropped 2 bases, with 14 bases sitting between them. The CDR3 extends over 16 amino acids. In germline, CDR1 is KGHSH, CDR2 LQKENI. The whole variable domain, filled in from reference TRBV18 and TRBJ1-3, reads NAGVMQNPRHLVRRRGQEARLRCSPMKGHSHVYWYRQLPEEGLKFMVYLQKENIIDESGMPKERFSAEFPKEGPSILRIQQVVRGDSAAYFCASSPPFGATGNTIYFGEGSWLTVV.

The V gene is TRBV10-2, the J gene TRBJ2-7, with a possible D match to TRBD2 (6 bases). The V gene's germline CDR1 is WSHSY and CDR2 SAAADI. The CDR3 has 12 residues. With 8 bases removed from V and 6 bases from J, the gap between germline ends came to 14 bases. The CDR3 region has the DNA TGCGCCAGCTGCCCGGGGACTGCCGAGCAGTACTTC. Protein product: CASCPGTAEQYF.

This clone was recorded once. J is TRBJ1-1 and V is TRBV6-5; D gene uncertain. This CDR3 is 15 amino acids long. Germline CDR1 and CDR2: MNHEY and SVGAGI. Trimming left V 6 bases short and J 1 base short, with 15 bases between. The CDR3 spells CASSSPPRGNTEAFF. Written as DNA, the CDR3 is TGTGCCAGCAGCTCCCCCCCCCGGGGGAACACTGAAGCTTTCTTT.

This clone was counted only a few times. Germline and junction disagree at one end, which may indicate a read error. This rearrangement joins TRBV5-5 to TRBJ2-7, with D tentatively TRBD2 (6 bases). The CDR3 is 16 amino acids. Germline V lookup: CDR1 SGHKS, CDR2 YYEKEE (reference sequence). The CDR3 loop is CASSQAEGTGSYEQYF. As DNA, the CDR3 is TGCGCCAGCAGCCAAGCTGAAGGGACTGGCTCCTACGAGCAGTACTTC. Full variable domain (missing parts from reference TRBV5-5 and TRBJ2-7): DAGVTQSPTHLIKTRGQQVTLRCSPISGHKSVSWYQQVLGQGPQFIFQYYEKEERGRGNFPDRFSARQFPNYSSELNVNALLLGDSALYLCASSQAEGTGSYEQYFGPGTRLTVT.